The present T cell receptor beta chain was sequenced within a study of shared clonotypes between healthy human individuals. Study-level background: The study used three CD4 naive, three CD4 memory, two CD8 naive and one CD8 memory plate per donor. Study-wide results and caveats: Owing to a small donor count, the genetic and exposure-history diversity represented was limited. The study found about 5% of naive CD4 clonotypes shared across four donors.

The method was immunoSEQ multiplex PCR; TCRdb's version includes in-frame clones alone and lacks a portion of them. Seen here are a few hundred thousand clones, 60% to 70% observed once, and the top ten hold approximately 10%. Of note for this clone: Its target is not known.

Those who donated were healthy HIV-negative adults, with no recent acute infections or vaccinations reported. The V gene's germline CDR1 is SGDLS and CDR2 YYNGEE. Trimming took 0 bases from V and 4 from J, leaving 11 bases between them. This CDR3 is built from 15 residues. This receptor was identified in a man aged 25 to 40 in good health. Sequenced input: memory CD4+ T cells sorted from blood. The sample's subset: CD45RA-negative fraction. The chain combines TRBV9 with TRBJ1-3; tentative D call: TRBD1 (5 bases). The CDR3 reads CASSVGGLDGNTIYF. In DNA form, the CDR3 reads TGTGCCAGCAGCGTAGGGGGGTTGGACGGAAACACCATATATTTT.